This T cell receptor (beta chain) was obtained from a study of circulating and synovial CD4+ cells in juvenile arthritis. The study, taken as a whole, reports: Bulk blood CD4 samples held at least an order of magnitude more or fewer genomes than CPL. Compared with bulk blood, circulating pathogenic-like lymphocytes shared substantially more CDR3 sequences with synovial T cells.

On this clone: The antigen remains undetermined.

After removal of 4 bases from V and 4 bases from J, the junction contained 7 bases not matched to a gene. The CDR3 runs 15 residues. The germline V gene encodes CDR1 SGDLS and CDR2 YYNGEE. TCRdb keeps only in-frame clones here, not all; method: immunoSEQ multiplex PCR. The data contain 30,000 to 40,000 clones, around 96% of them seen just once; the ten biggest clones take up roughly 0.15%. The chain couples TRBV9 to TRBJ1-4, with 7 bases identical to TRBD1. Source material: CD4+ T cells from blood. The clonotype was recovered from a human donor with juvenile idiopathic arthritis. CDR3 nucleotide sequence: TGTGCCAGCAGCTCAGGACAGGTCCTTAATGAAAAACTGTTTTTT. Protein sequence: CASSSGQVLNEKLFF.